A single sample gave rise to the 24 T cell receptor beta chains below, sequenced in a study of neoadjuvant nivolumab and ipilimumab in lung cancer. Assay used: immunoSEQ multiplex PCR; TCRdb lists only in-frame clones, some missing. Of about 23,000 clones listed, more than 65% are singletons. The sequencing here drew on peripheral blood, taken before neoadjuvant nivolumab, alone or with ipilimumab. These receptor sequences come from an adult with non-small cell lung cancer.

The chain couples TRBV18 to TRBJ2-7; 8 nucleotides agree with TRBD1. The trim removed 3 bases at V and 6 bases at J, leaving 10 bases unmatched. This CDR3 has 15 amino acids. The V gene's germline CDR1 is KGHSH and CDR2 LQKENI. This chain's CDR3 is CASSPGQGKNSEQYF. The CDR3 DNA follows: TGTGCCAGCTCACCCGGACAGGGTAAGAATTCCGAGCAGTACTTC.

The chain employs TRBV19 and TRBJ2-5; D remains unclear. The CDR3 spans 12 residues. Germline loops: CDR1 LNHDA, CDR2 SQIVND (reference sequence). V was shortened by 5 bases and J by 0 bases, with 4 bases between the two germline ends. In DNA form, the CDR3 reads TGTGCCAGTAGTGCCCACCAAGAGACCCAGTACTTC. Its protein is CASSAHQETQYF.

CDR3 DNA: TGTGCCAGCAGCCGCTTCGGGGGCGGCTCCTACAATGAGCAGTTCTTC. Translated, it gives CASSRFGGGSYNEQFF. The rearrangement uses TRBV11-3 and TRBJ2-1, with D possibly being TRBD1 or TRBD2 (6 bases each). The CDR3 loop spans 16 amino acids. V was cut by 5 bases and J by 0 bases, with 14 bases left in between. Germline V CDR1 and CDR2: SGHNT, YENEEA. Supplemented by reference TRBV11-3 and TRBJ2-1, the full variable domain reads EAGVVQSPRYKIIEKKQPVAFWCNPISGHNTLYWYLQNLGQGPELLIRYENEEAVDDSQLPKDRFSAERLKGVDSTLKIQPAELGDSAVYLCASSRFGGGSYNEQFFGPGTRLTVL.

The chain combines TRBV7-9 with TRBJ1-2; 9 bases are shared with TRBD1. Per germline, CDR1 SEHNR and CDR2 FQNEAQ (reference sequence). This CDR3 spans 15 amino acids. V shed 8 bases and J 2 bases; nucleotides not matched to a gene: 9. CDR3 loop: CASESTGGLNYGYTF. In DNA form, the CDR3 reads TGTGCCAGCGAATCAACAGGGGGCCTCAACTATGGCTACACCTTC.

DNA for the CDR3: TGTGCCTGGACCAGCCTGGGGCAGATTGGAGAGCAGTACTTC. It translates to CAWTSLGQIGEQYF. The chain combines TRBV30 with TRBJ2-7, with D possibly TRBD1 on 5 matching bases. Trimming took 4 bases from V and 7 from J, leaving 20 bases between them. Germline V CDR1 and CDR2: GTSNPN, SVGIG (reference sequence). The CDR3 extends over 14 amino acids.

CDR3 in DNA: TGTGCCTGGAGTTTTGGGTGGACAGGGGGTTCAGATACGCAGTATTTT. It codes for CAWSFGWTGGSDTQYF. V is TRBV30 and J is TRBJ2-3; TRBD1 agrees at 10 bases. CDR3 size: 16 residues. Germline V gene sequence: CDR1 GTSNPN, CDR2 SVGIG (reference sequence). The trim removed 2 bases at V and 4 bases at J, leaving 9 bases unmatched.

The V call is TRBV7-3, the J call TRBJ2-7; maybe TRBD2 (6 bases). CDR3 length equals 13 residues. Germline V gene sequence: CDR1 SGHTA, CDR2 FQGTGA. Between the trimmed V and J ends, which lost 5 bases and 5 bases, there was a span of 13 bases. Here the CDR3 reads CASSPRGGDEQYF. The CDR3 DNA reads TGTGCCAGCAGCCCGCGGGGCGGGGACGAGCAGTACTTC.

The J gene is TRBJ1-2, the V gene TRBV18; D uncertain. The CDR3 runs to 15 residues. Germline V gives CDR1 KGHSH, CDR2 LQKENI. Trimming stripped 3 bases from V and 4 bases from J, with 15 bases between. The chain's CDR3 is CASSPLDLDGYGYTF. CDR3 DNA sequence: TGTGCCAGCTCACCCCTCGACCTAGACGGCTATGGCTACACCTTC.

The rearrangement links TRBV11-3 to TRBJ2-5, with D maybe TRBD1 (5 bases). Germline V gene sequence: CDR1 SGHNT, CDR2 YENEEA. The CDR3 contains 14 residues. V gave up 5 bases and J gave up 7 bases, with 17 bases separating them. The CDR3 protein is CASSLRQKELTQYF. CDR3 coding DNA: TGTGCCAGCAGCCTCCGACAGAAAGAGTTGACCCAGTACTTC.

The sample holds one count of this clone. This rearrangement joins TRBV30 to TRBJ2-2, with 9 bases fitting TRBD2. Germline V lookup: CDR1 GTSNPN, CDR2 SVGIG (reference sequence). J was trimmed by 5 bases and V by 3 bases; bases with no gene match: 4. The length of the CDR3 is 14 residues. The CDR3 loop reads CAWSRAGGTGELFF. The CDR3 nucleotides read TGTGCCTGGAGCCGGGCGGGGGGGACCGGGGAGCTGTTTTTT.

This clone was seen more than once but under ten times. The rearrangement links TRBV14 to TRBJ2-7; tentatively, D is TRBD1 (5 bases). CDR1 is SGHDN and CDR2 is FVKESK in the germline V gene. V gave up 4 bases and J gave up 3 bases, with 10 bases separating them. This CDR3 has 13 residues. This CDR3 reads CASSRGALYEQYF. DNA for the CDR3: TGTGCCAGCAGCCGGGGCGCACTCTACGAGCAGTACTTC.

This chain links TRBV29-1 with TRBJ2-1; 8 nucleotides match TRBD2. The CDR3 runs 15 residues. The ends lost 3 bases at V and 7 bases at J; junction bases unmatched: 11. Germline-derived CDR1 and CDR2 are SQVTM and ANQGSEA. The CDR3 protein is CSVDLTGGPGNEQFF. The CDR3 DNA sequence: TGCAGCGTTGATTTGACGGGAGGGCCGGGGAATGAGCAGTTCTTC.

The chain carries TRBV11-2 and TRBJ2-7, with 7 bases matching TRBD1. Per the germline V gene, CDR1 is SGHAT and CDR2 is FQNNGV. V dropped 1 base and J dropped 7; count of bases not matched to a gene: 10. This CDR3 spans 15 amino acids. CDR3 DNA: TGTGCCAGCAGCTTAGCAGGGGGAAGGGGGTCGGAGCAGTACTTC. Translating it yields CASSLAGGRGSEQYF.

This chain uses TRBV7-2 with TRBJ1-1; D is perhaps TRBD1 (5 bases). V was clipped by 5 bases and J by 6 bases, with 10 bases between them. The CDR3 has 12 residues. The germline V gene has CDR1 SGHTA and CDR2 FQGNSA. Here the CDR3 reads CASSRGGSEAFF. In DNA form, the CDR3 reads TGTGCCAGCAGCAGGGGAGGGTCTGAAGCTTTCTTT. The complete variable domain, with remaining parts taken from reference TRBV7-2 and TRBJ1-1, reads GAGVSQSPSNKVTEKGKDVELRCDPISGHTALYWYRQSLGQGLEFLIYFQGNSAPDKSGLPSDRFSAERTGGSVSTLTIQRTQQEDSAVYLCASSRGGSEAFFGQGTRLTVV.

V gene TRBV7-9 combines with J gene TRBJ2-3; D ambiguous. CDR3 length equals 15 residues. Trimming pared 0 bases from V and 0 bases from J, leaving 7 bases between. Germline loops: CDR1 SEHNR, CDR2 FQNEAQ (reference sequence). The CDR3 sequence is CASSLAWSSTDTQYF. CDR3 DNA: TGTGCCAGCAGCTTAGCGTGGAGTAGCACAGATACGCAGTATTTT.

The rearrangement uses TRBV6-5 and TRBJ2-5, with 10 bases fitting TRBD2. Per the germline V gene, CDR1 is MNHEY and CDR2 is SVGAGI. V was clipped by 4 bases and J by 5 bases; unmatched bases: 7. This CDR3 comprises 15 residues. The CDR3 DNA sequence: TGTGCCAGCAGTTCCCATACTAGCGGGGATGAGACCCAGTACTTC. Amino acid sequence: CASSSHTSGDETQYF.

This chain joins TRBV2 and TRBJ2-1, with 8 bases that match TRBD2. With 5 bases clipped from V and 3 bases from J, the junction kept 3 bases outside the gene matches. Germline assignment: CDR1 SNHLY and CDR2 FYNNEI. There are 14 residues in the CDR3. The CDR3 spells CASSLSGNYNEQFF. CDR3 sequence (DNA): TGTGCCAGCAGTCTTAGCGGGAACTACAATGAGCAGTTCTTC. Combining the CDR3 with reference TRBV2 and TRBJ2-1 gives the whole variable domain EPEVTQTPSHQVTQMGQEVILRCVPISNHLYFYWYRQILGQKVEFLVSFYNNEISEKSEIFDDQFSVERPDGSNFTLKIRSTKLEDSAMYFCASSLSGNYNEQFFGPGTRLTVL.

This chain joins TRBV7-3 and TRBJ1-2; 7 nucleotides match TRBD1. The CDR3 extends over 16 amino acids. From germline, CDR1 is SGHTA and CDR2 FQGTGA. V shed 5 bases and J 2 bases; nucleotides not matched to a gene: 11. The chain's CDR3 is CASSNSQGVRNYGYTF. CDR3 DNA sequence: TGTGCCAGCAGCAACTCGCAGGGGGTGAGGAACTATGGCTACACCTTC. Filled out from reference TRBV7-3 and TRBJ1-2, the complete variable domain reads GAGVSQTPSNKVTEKGKYVELRCDPISGHTALYWYRQSLGQGPEFLIYFQGTGAADDSGLPNDRFFAVRPEGSVSTLKIQRTERGDSAVYLCASSNSQGVRNYGYTFGSGTRLTVV.

The chain joins TRBV5-1 to TRBJ2-7, with 7 bases lining up with TRBD1. The CDR3 runs to 14 residues. In germline, CDR1 is SGHRS, CDR2 YFSETQ. V was pared by 3 bases and J by 7 bases, with 10 bases of the junction left unmatched. The CDR3 reads CASSSETGLFEQYF. The DNA of the CDR3 is TGCGCCAGCAGCTCTGAGACAGGGTTATTTGAGCAGTACTTC.

This chain links TRBV5-1 with TRBJ2-3; no reliable D call. Germline-derived CDR1 and CDR2 are SGHRS and YFSETQ. Trimming removed 0 bases from V and 5 bases from J, with 10 bases in between. The CDR3 covers 14 residues. CDR3 nucleotides: TGCGCCAGCAGCTTGGCAGGTTCTGGAGATACGCAGTATTTT. This encodes CASSLAGSGDTQYF.

This clone was counted between two and nine times. DNA of the CDR3: TGCGCCAGCAGCTCAGGGACAGGGGGGAATGAGCAGTTCTTC. The encoded protein is CASSSGTGGNEQFF. The rearrangement links TRBV5-1 to TRBJ2-1; TRBD1 aligns across 11 bases. V lost 3 bases, J lost 7 bases, and 3 bases stayed unmatched. Germline CDR1 reads SGHRS; CDR2 reads YFSETQ. The CDR3 has 14 amino acids. The variable domain in full, with the rest retrieved from reference TRBV5-1 and TRBJ2-1, is KAGVTQTPRYLIKTRGQQVTLSCSPISGHRSVSWYQQTPGQGLQFLFEYFSETQRNKGNFPGRFSGRQFSNSRSEMNVSTLELGDSALYLCASSSGTGGNEQFFGPGTRLTVL.

The chain joins TRBV6-4 to TRBJ2-3; 9 positions match TRBD2. V was pared by 4 bases and J by 5 bases, with 4 bases of the junction left unmatched. CDR3 length: 14 residues. Germline CDR1 MRHNA, CDR2 SNTAGT. CDR3 region: CASSAELAGDTQYF. CDR3 nucleotide sequence: TGTGCCAGCAGTGCGGAACTAGCGGGAGATACGCAGTATTTT.

The chain couples TRBV29-1 to TRBJ2-5; TRBD1 might be the D (7 bases). V was cut by 6 bases and J by 1 base, with 9 bases left in between. The germline V gene encodes CDR1 SQVTM and CDR2 ANQGSEA. The CDR3 is made up of 12 amino acids. The CDR3 reads CSVRDSQETQYF. In DNA form, the CDR3 reads TGCAGCGTGCGGGACAGCCAAGAGACCCAGTACTTC.

V and J are TRBV6-1 and TRBJ1-1, with 7 bases lining up with TRBD1. The ends lost 8 bases at V and 4 bases at J; junction bases unmatched: 10. From germline, CDR1 is MNHNS and CDR2 SASEGT. There are 14 residues in the CDR3. CDR3 in DNA: TGTGCCAGCGTCAGGGGGGATGTGCGCACTGAAGCTTTCTTT. This codes for CASVRGDVRTEAFF.